The 16 T cell receptor beta chains presented below share a single source sample, sequenced in a study of blood T cell repertoires in COVID-19. Measured with immunoSEQ multiplex PCR; TCRdb has only the in-frame clones, and not every one. Among nearly 350,000 clones listed, approximately 91% were seen once. Sequenced: peripheral blood. The source of these receptors is a woman in her 70s with COVID-19, enrolled during active disease.

V and J are TRBV18 and TRBJ2-1, with 7 bases aligning to TRBD1. Losses at the gene ends were 1 base for V and 1 base for J; bases not matched to a gene: 1. CDR1 is KGHSH and CDR2 is LQKENI in the germline V gene. The CDR3 has 15 residues. The CDR3 sequence is CASSPQGASYNEQFF. CDR3 in DNA: TGTGCCAGCTCACCACAGGGGGCGTCCTACAATGAGCAGTTCTTC.

This clone was seen once. The chain couples TRBV6-6 to TRBJ1-1, with TRBD1 matching 7 bases. Germline-derived CDR1 and CDR2 are MNHNY and SVGAGI (reference sequence). J lost 4 bases, V lost 5 bases, and 7 bases had no gene match. The length of the CDR3 is 14 residues. The CDR3 nucleotides are TGTGCCAGCAGTACCTCAGGGGGTGGCACTGAAGCTTTCTTT. Its protein product is CASSTSGGGTEAFF.

CDR3 amino acids: CASSDYREIDNQPQHF. DNA of the CDR3: TGTGCCAGCAGTGACTACAGGGAAATTGACAATCAGCCCCAGCATTTT. The chain couples TRBV2 to TRBJ1-5; possible D gene TRBD1, 6 bases. This CDR3 has 16 residues. Germline V gives CDR1 SNHLY, CDR2 FYNNEI. The germline V and J ends were trimmed by 3 bases and 3 bases, with 15 bases remaining between them.

This clone has just one count. This rearrangement joins TRBV7-9 to TRBJ2-2, with a weak D call TRBD1 (5 bases). The CDR3 spans 17 residues. With 0 bases removed from V and 4 bases from J, the gap between germline ends came to 15 bases. Germline V gene data show CDR1 as SEHNR and CDR2 as FQNEAQ (reference sequence). The CDR3, as DNA: TGTGCCAGCAGCTTAGCTCCGGGCAGGGAAGGCACCGGGGAGCTGTTTTTT. Translation gives CASSLAPGREGTGELFF.

The chain carries TRBV2 and TRBJ1-1; TRBD1 matches 7 bases. Germline lookup yields CDR1 SNHLY and CDR2 FYNNEI. Trimming took 5 bases from V and 5 from J; bases not matched to a gene: 5. The CDR3 runs 13 residues. CDR3 sequence: CASSQGVGTEAFF. The CDR3 region has the DNA TGTGCCAGCAGTCAGGGGGTTGGTACTGAAGCTTTCTTT. Full variable domain (rest looked up from reference TRBV2 and TRBJ1-1): EPEVTQTPSHQVTQMGQEVILRCVPISNHLYFYWYRQILGQKVEFLVSFYNNEISEKSEIFDDQFSVERPDGSNFTLKIRSTKLEDSAMYFCASSQGVGTEAFFGQGTRLTVV.

This rearrangement joins TRBV5-8 to TRBJ2-3; possibly TRBD2 for D (5 bases). Germline V gene sequence: CDR1 SGHTS, CDR2 YDEGEE. Trimming pared 3 bases from V and 2 bases from J, leaving 7 bases between. The CDR3 consists of 13 residues. The CDR3 DNA reads as TGTGCCAGCAGCTCCGGGATCACAGATACGCAGTATTTT. This sequence encodes CASSSGITDTQYF.

The genes are TRBV28 and TRBJ2-1; D might be TRBD2 (5 bases). This CDR3 is 16 amino acids long. Germline V lookup: CDR1 MDHEN, CDR2 SYDVKM. With 6 bases removed from V and 4 bases from J, the gap between germline ends came to 19 bases. This chain's CDR3 is CASSELGGHEYNEQFF. For the CDR3, the DNA is TGTGCCAGCAGCGAACTCGGCGGGCATGAATACAATGAGCAGTTCTTC.

This sequence joins TRBV19 and TRBJ2-2, with 7 bases identical to TRBD1. CDR3 length: 16 amino acids. Per the germline V gene, CDR1 is LNHDA and CDR2 is SQIVND (reference sequence). V dropped 1 base and J dropped 1; count of bases not matched to a gene: 3. CDR3 loop: CASSIVSGGNTGELFF. The CDR3 nucleotides read TGTGCCAGTAGTATAGTATCAGGGGGGAACACCGGGGAGCTGTTTTTT.

With regard to this clone: One end of the junction fails to match germline, which may point to a read error. The chain joins TRBV6-6 to TRBJ1-2; TRBD1 agrees at 8 bases. This CDR3 has 16 residues. Germline V gives CDR1 MNHNY, CDR2 SVGAGI (reference sequence). The CDR3 nucleotides are TGTGCCAGCAGTTACCCGACAGGGGATTATAACTATGGCTACACCTTT. Its protein is CASSYPTGDYNYGYTF.

This clone appeared a single time. The rearrangement links TRBV30 to TRBJ2-7; unclear D gene. Per the germline V gene, CDR1 is GTSNPN and CDR2 is SVGIG (reference sequence). The CDR3 consists of 13 residues. Deletions cut 0 bases from V and 3 bases from J, with 9 bases between. CDR3 in DNA: TGTGCCTGGAGTGTACTTGGCGGCTACGAGCAGTACTTC. This encodes CAWSVLGGYEQYF.

The chain's CDR3 is CASSPGTGGVDTQYF. CDR3 nucleotide sequence: TGTGCCAGCAGCCCCGGGACAGGGGGAGTGGATACGCAGTATTTT. The chain joins TRBV28 to TRBJ2-3, with 11 bases identical to TRBD1. With V trimmed by 6 bases and J by 6 bases, 8 bases remained unmatched. This CDR3 region has 15 residues. Germline loops: CDR1 MDHEN, CDR2 SYDVKM.

The count of this clone is one. V usage is TRBV30 and J usage is TRBJ2-7; 7 bases match TRBD1. V lost 4 bases to trimming and J lost 2 bases; unmatched junction nucleotides: 8. The CDR3 runs to 14 residues. The germline V gene has CDR1 GTSNPN and CDR2 SVGIG (reference sequence). The CDR3 DNA is TGTGCCTGGACGGGACAGACGATGACCTACGAGCAGTACTTC. Protein product: CAWTGQTMTYEQYF.

The V and J genes are TRBV7-2 and TRBJ2-7, with TRBD2 matching 8 bases. J lost 2 bases, V lost 2 bases, and 14 bases had no gene match. CDR1 is SGHTA, CDR2 FQGNSA, per germline. The CDR3 extends over 18 amino acids. The CDR3 sequence is CASSLRWPGGGQTYEQYF. DNA for the CDR3: TGTGCCAGCAGCTTAAGGTGGCCTGGCGGGGGGCAAACCTACGAGCAGTACTTC.

V gene TRBV5-1 combines with J gene TRBJ1-1; perhaps TRBD1 as D (6 bases). Trimming left V 0 bases short and J 1 base short, with 7 bases between. Germline V gene sequence: CDR1 SGHRS, CDR2 YFSETQ. This CDR3 has 14 residues. The CDR3, as DNA: TGCGCCAGCAGCTTGGGGACAGAGAACACTGAAGCTTTCTTT. Translating gives CASSLGTENTEAFF.

V is TRBV9 and J is TRBJ2-4; TRBD1 is a possible D gene (6 bases). The V end lost 3 bases, the J end lost 3 bases, and 13 bases lay between the germline ends. This CDR3 has 15 residues. The germline V gene has CDR1 SGDLS and CDR2 YYNGEE. CDR3: CASSASGDLKNIQYF. The CDR3, as DNA: TGTGCCAGCAGCGCCTCAGGGGACCTCAAAAACATTCAGTACTTC.

The chain links TRBV5-1 to TRBJ2-2; D is perhaps TRBD1 (5 bases). This CDR3 is built from 16 residues. V was clipped by 0 bases and J by 8 bases, with 17 bases between them. CDR1 is SGHRS, CDR2 YFSETQ, per germline. The CDR3, as DNA: TGCGCCAGCAGCTTGGAAGGCAGGGTTAAAACGGGGGAGCTGTTTTTT. This sequence encodes CASSLEGRVKTGELFF.